Listed below are T cell receptor beta chains from one sample, sequenced in a study of shared clonotypes between healthy human individuals. Libraries were prepared by immunoSEQ multiplex PCR; TCRdb keeps only in-frame clonotypes and omits some of them. The table includes around 940,000 clones, 76% detected once. The sample taken for sequencing was memory CD4+ T cells sorted from blood. The receptors stem from a man younger than 35 in good health. Both conserved end residues are part of each CDR3. A D gene is named only where the DNA matches it firmly. The listing skips clone size in some rows; elsewhere it reads once, few, many or a size class.

NA,TRBJ2-1,TRBV18,NA,TGTGCCAGCTCACCAAAGGGGACGGTCTACAATGAGCAGTTCTTC,CASSPKGTVYNEQFF
TRBD1,TRBJ1-1,TRBV28,NA,TGTGCCAGCAAAACAGGGGGGAACACTGAAGCTTTCTTT,CASKTGGNTEAFF
NA,TRBJ2-7,TRBV10-2,once,TGTGCCAGCAACTCGGGAATTAGCTCCTACGAGCAGTACTTC,CASNSGISSYEQYF
NA,TRBJ2-2,TRBV7-7,NA,TGTGCTAGCAGCTTATCGGGAGAAGGGGAGCTGTTTTTT,CASSLSGEGELFF
TRBD1,TRBJ2-7,TRBV15,NA,TGTGCCACCAGCAGAGGGAGTCCAGGGGGCATGAACGAGCAGTACTTC,CATSRGSPGGMNEQYF
NA,TRBJ2-7,TRBV5-4,NA,TGTGCCAGCAGCTTGGGGGGGGGCTCCAGCGCCTACGAGCAGTACTTC,CASSLGGGSSAYEQYF
NA,TRBJ2-3,TRBV6-1,NA,TGTGCCAGCAGACAGGGAAAGCCAGATACGCAGTATTTT,CASRQGKPDTQYF
NA,TRBJ2-5,TRBV19,NA,TGTGCCAGTAGTACCCCCGCGGGGACCCAGTACTTC,CASSTPAGTQYF
NA,TRBJ1-4,TRBV6-5,NA,TGTGCCAGCGGAGACGAGATGAAACTGTTTTTT,CASGDEMKLFF
NA,TRBJ2-5,TRBV18,NA,TGTGCCAGCTCTCGGAAGACGCGAGAGACCCAGTACTTC,CASSRKTRETQYF
NA,TRBJ2-6,TRBV5-8,NA,TGTGCCAGCAGCTTGGGATCCGGCTCTGGGGCCAACGTCCTGACTTTC,CASSLGSGSGANVLTF